These T cell receptor beta chains were read from a single sample in a study of blood T cell repertoires in COVID-19. Profiling relied on immunoSEQ multiplex PCR, and the TCRdb table lists in-frame clones only, not all of them. The data show a few hundred thousand clones, roughly 90% seen once. The specimen was peripheral blood. Source of these receptors: a man aged 18 to 30 with active or convalescent COVID-19. CDR3s leave out the opening cysteine and the closing phenylalanine or tryptophan. Each record gives: J gene, V gene, D gene, CDR3 protein. D genes are given only for firm matches.

TRBJ2-7 | TRBV7-2 | NA | ASSLERTNSYEQY
TRBJ1-1 | TRBV10-3 | NA | AISSQGNTEAF
TRBJ1-2 | TRBV5-4 | NA | ASRDTDRSYGYT
TRBJ1-4 | TRBV14 | NA | ASSQTGYNEKLF
TRBJ1-4 | TRBV5-5 | NA | ASSLGRTNEKLF
TRBJ1-3 | TRBV27 | NA | ASSGKEARNTIY
TRBJ1-4 | TRBV4-1 | TRBD1 | ASSPRGTGDEKLF
TRBJ1-2 | TRBV7-3 | TRBD1 | ASSPGQGPPGYGYT
TRBJ2-3 | TRBV7-6 | TRBD2 | ASSVQPGLADTQY
TRBJ2-1 | TRBV7-2 | NA | ASSFRGNNEQF
TRBJ2-7 | TRBV6-5 | TRBD1 | ASSYGTGAHEQY
TRBJ2-5 | TRBV10-3 | TRBD1 | AIGDRVGTQY
TRBJ1-4 | TRBV4-3 | TRBD1 | ASSQENFSGGIGNEKLF